The 23 T cell receptor beta chains in this list originate from one sample, sequenced in a study of CD8 T cells in Susac syndrome. An amount of RNA that ranged from roughly 0.45 to 1 ug was reverse transcribed with random hexamers. One entry per CDR3 protein, called by TCRdb with MiXCR from the immunoSEQ multiplex PCR reads. The sample has around 160,000 distinct CDR3 sequences; around 93% are singletons. Sequencing used CD4+ T cells from PBMCs. These receptors all stem from a human donor in good health.

The rearrangement joins TRBV2 to TRBJ1-6, with TRBD1 matching over 7 bases. The CDR3 extends over 14 amino acids. Germline CDR1 SNHLY, CDR2 FYNNEI. The ends lost 6 bases at V and 9 bases at J; junction bases unmatched: 8. DNA for the CDR3: TGTGCCAGCAGCCGCGACAGGGTTAGTTCACCCCTCCACTTT. This translates into CASSRDRVSSPLHF.

The chain combines TRBV7-8 with TRBJ1-4; D gene unclear. CDR3 length equals 14 residues. V shed 2 bases and J shed 0 bases, with 4 bases lying between them. Germline CDR1 is SGHVS and CDR2 is FQNEAQ. The CDR3 nucleotides are TGTGCCAGCAGCTTATTCGCAACTAATGAAAAACTGTTTTTT. Translated, it gives CASSLFATNEKLFF.

The chain uses TRBV6-5 and TRBJ1-1, with a tentative D call TRBD1 (5 bases). V lost 7 bases, J lost 1 base, and 7 bases lay in between. Per the germline V gene, CDR1 is MNHEY and CDR2 is SVGAGI. This CDR3 is built from 12 residues. The DNA of the CDR3 is TGTGCCAGCACCAGGGCGAACACTGAAGCTTTCTTT. Amino acid sequence: CASTRANTEAFF.

This clonotype appeared once. The chain employs TRBV6-6 and TRBJ2-3; D uncertain. The CDR3 consists of 13 residues. Trimming stripped 6 bases from V and 5 bases from J, with 12 bases between. The germline V gene has CDR1 MNHNY and CDR2 SVGAGI (reference sequence). The CDR3 bases are TGTGCCAGCAGGGCCGCGGAGAGAGATACGCAGTATTTT. It specifies CASRAAERDTQYF.

This chain links TRBV3-1 with TRBJ2-1; possibly TRBD1 for D (5 bases). This CDR3 has 18 residues. Germline V gives CDR1 LGHDT, CDR2 YNNKEL (reference sequence). Trimming cost V 0 bases and J 0 bases, with 15 bases left between them. CDR3: CASSQDWVGRRSYNEQFF. As DNA, the CDR3 is TGTGCCAGCAGCCAAGATTGGGTGGGGCGGCGCTCCTACAATGAGCAGTTCTTC.

J is TRBJ2-7 and V is TRBV20-1; D is perhaps TRBD1 (6 bases). Germline V gene data show CDR1 as DFQATT and CDR2 as SNEGSKA (reference sequence). The V and J ends lost 3 bases and 5 bases respectively, with 26 bases between them. The CDR3 extends over 17 amino acids. The CDR3: CSARRANSGTPDDEQYF. The CDR3 region has the DNA TGCAGTGCTAGGCGAGCAAATTCAGGGACACCCGACGACGAGCAGTACTTC.

The chain has TRBV3-1 and TRBJ1-1; D is ambiguous. Trimming cost V 1 base and J 0 bases, with 6 bases left between them. The CDR3 extends over 14 amino acids. Germline values: CDR1 LGHDT, CDR2 YNNKEL (reference sequence). This chain's CDR3 is CASSQAVMNTEAFF. The CDR3 nucleotides are TGTGCCAGCAGCCAAGCCGTGATGAACACTGAAGCTTTCTTT. The full variable domain, with the rest looked up from reference TRBV3-1 and TRBJ1-1, is DTAVSQTPKYLVTQMGNDKSIKCEQNLGHDTMYWYKQDSKKFLKIMFSYNNKELIINETVPNRFSPKSPDKAHLNLHINSLELGDSAVYFCASSQAVMNTEAFFGQGTRLTVV.

The J gene is TRBJ1-6, the V gene TRBV7-3; 9 bases agree with TRBD1. The ends lost 5 bases at V and 11 bases at J; junction bases unmatched: 7. CDR3 length equals 14 residues. Germline-derived CDR1 and CDR2 are SGHTA and FQGTGA. The CDR3 DNA follows: TGTGCCAGCAGCCCCTCGGGACAGGGTACACCCCTCCACTTT. It codes for CASSPSGQGTPLHF.

About this clonotype itself: At one of its ends the junction is not consistent with the germline gene, which may arise from a read error. J is TRBJ1-6 and V is TRBV3-1; D might be TRBD1 (6 bases). Germline V CDR1 and CDR2: LGHDT, YNNKEL (reference sequence). The CDR3 is 16 residues long. The CDR3: CANSQDRQEANSPLHF. The CDR3 DNA follows: TGTGCCAACAGCCAAGATAGACAGGAGGCTAATTCACCCCTCCACTTT. Filled out from reference TRBV3-1 and TRBJ1-6, the complete variable domain reads DTAVSQTPKYLVTQMGNDKSIKCEQNLGHDTMYWYKQDSKKFLKIMFSYNNKELIINETVPNRFSPKSPDKAHLNLHINSLELGDSAVYFCANSQDRQEANSPLHFGNGTRLTVT.

The chain uses TRBV30 and TRBJ2-5; a possible D gene is TRBD1 (6 bases). The CDR3 sequence is 13 residues long. Trimming cost V 4 bases and J 1 base, with 10 bases left between them. Looked up from germline, CDR1 is GTSNPN and CDR2 is SVGIG (reference sequence). In DNA form, the CDR3 reads TGTGCCTGGACCGGACAGCCCCAAGAGACCCAGTACTTC. It is translated as CAWTGQPQETQYF.

This chain uses TRBV6-1 with TRBJ2-3; 9 bases match TRBD2. Looked up from germline, CDR1 is MNHNS and CDR2 is SASEGT. This CDR3 spans 14 amino acids. J lost 5 bases, V lost 6 bases, and 6 bases had no gene match. The CDR3 DNA is TGTGCCAGCAGGCCCGGGACTAGCTTAGATACGCAGTATTTT. It specifies CASRPGTSLDTQYF.

A single count supports this clonotype. The chain recombines TRBV12-3 or TRBV12-4 with TRBJ1-2; D is ambiguous. CDR3 length equals 15 residues. Between the trimmed V and J ends, which lost 4 bases and 8 bases, there was a span of 20 bases. CDR3 nucleotide sequence: TGTGCCAGCAGTTCCCCTGACCTGGGAATACGGGGCTACACCTTC. This gives the protein CASSSPDLGIRGYTF.

V usage is TRBV18 and J usage is TRBJ1-6; D is unclear. CDR1 KGHSH and CDR2 LQKENI come from the germline V gene. The V gene lost 2 bases and the J gene lost 6 bases, with 8 bases spanning the gap. CDR3 size: 14 residues. The CDR3 sequence: CASSPENINSPLHF. The CDR3 bases are TGTGCCAGCTCACCAGAAAACATTAATTCACCCCTCCACTTT.

The CDR3: CAWEAGGADTQYF. The CDR3 nucleotides read TGTGCCTGGGAAGCGGGGGGAGCAGATACGCAGTATTTT. The chain combines TRBV30 with TRBJ2-3; 9 positions match TRBD2. The CDR3 runs 13 residues. CDR1 and CDR2 (germline): GTSNPN, SVGIG (reference sequence). J gave up 4 bases and V 5 bases, and 4 bases lay outside the gene matches.

This sequence joins TRBV5-4 and TRBJ2-1, with 15 bases lining up with TRBD2. The ends lost 4 bases at V and 7 bases at J; junction bases unmatched: 9. From germline, CDR1 is SGHNT and CDR2 YYREEE (reference sequence). There are 17 residues in the CDR3. This chain's CDR3 is CASSRRTSGGVGNEQFF. The CDR3, as DNA: TGTGCCAGCAGCCGACGGACTAGCGGGGGGGTAGGAAATGAGCAGTTCTTC.

This rearrangement joins TRBV5-6 to TRBJ2-3; TRBD1 matches 12 bases. This CDR3 comprises 18 residues. V lost 0 bases, J lost 3 bases, and 8 bases stayed unmatched. Germline CDR1 and CDR2: SGHDT and YYEEEE. Here the CDR3 reads CASSLAGQGAVKTDTQYF. The CDR3 DNA reads TGTGCCAGCAGCTTGGCGGGACAGGGGGCCGTGAAGACAGATACGCAGTATTTT.

The chain combines TRBV5-1 with TRBJ2-5, with 15 nucleotides matching TRBD2. After removal of 4 bases from V and 0 bases from J, the junction contained 4 bases not matched to a gene. The CDR3 covers 17 residues. Germline CDR1 is SGHRS and CDR2 is YFSETQ. DNA of the CDR3: TGCGCCAGCAGCCTGGGACTAGCGGGGGGAAACCAAGAGACCCAGTACTTC. Its protein product is CASSLGLAGGNQETQYF.

In DNA form, the CDR3 reads TGCAGTGCTCCGGGCCCAGACGGCATTCAGTACTTC. Its translation is CSAPGPDGIQYF. The V and J genes are TRBV20-1 and TRBJ2-4; no clear D gene. CDR1 DFQATT and CDR2 SNEGSKA come from the germline V gene (reference sequence). Trimming removed 5 bases from V and 9 bases from J, with 14 bases in between. CDR3 length: 12 amino acids.

The chain recombines TRBV5-1 with TRBJ2-5; TRBD1 might be the D (5 bases). Germline V gene lookup returns CDR1 SGHRS and CDR2 YFSETQ. The CDR3 has 14 amino acids. Trimming removed 9 bases from V and 2 bases from J, with 17 bases in between. The DNA for the CDR3 is TGCGCCACCTCCGCGGCCGGACAACAAGAGACCCAGTACTTC. Residues: CATSAAGQQETQYF.

This chain uses TRBV7-2 with TRBJ2-7; D not certain. V lost 6 bases to trimming and J lost 0 bases, with 6 bases between them. The CDR3 length is 12 residues. Germline V gene lookup returns CDR1 SGHTA and CDR2 FQGNSA. The CDR3 region has the DNA TGTGCCAGCAGTTCTTTCTCCTACGAGCAGTACTTC. Protein: CASSSFSYEQYF.

The CDR3 loop is CASSFSGNNEQFF. CDR3 in DNA: TGTGCCAGCAGCTTCTCGGGGAACAATGAGCAGTTCTTC. The chain has TRBV7-3 and TRBJ2-1; a weak D match, TRBD2 (5 bases). The germline CDR1 and CDR2 sequences are SGHTA and FQGTGA. This CDR3 is 13 amino acids long. V dropped 3 bases and J dropped 5 bases, with 8 bases sitting between them.

This clonotype has just one count. V gene TRBV5-6 combines with J gene TRBJ1-1; a possible D gene is TRBD1 (6 bases). V was trimmed by 6 bases and J by 0 bases, leaving 18 bases between them. Germline CDR1 reads SGHDT; CDR2 reads YYEEEE. The CDR3 totals 16 residues. Written as DNA, the CDR3 is TGTGCCAGCACCCTAGGGGGAGGGGGAATGAACACTGAAGCTTTCTTT. Amino acids: CASTLGGGGMNTEAFF.

The CDR3, as DNA: TGCGCCAGCAGTCAGGGGACCAAGCCGGGGAACACCTTC. This codes for CASSQGTKPGNTF. This chain uses TRBV23-1 with TRBJ1-2, with a weak D call TRBD1 (5 bases). TRBV23-1 has ORF status, its function being uncertain. The CDR3 covers 13 residues. V lost 3 bases to trimming and J lost 12 bases, with 17 bases between them.